This entry lists 22 T cell receptor beta chains sequenced from one sample in a study of shared clonotypes between healthy human individuals (dated by TCRdb to about 2020). CD8 naive samples consisted of CD45RO-negative cells that were positively selected for CCR7, yielding a CD45RA+CCR7+ population without TemRA cells. Library method: the immunoSEQ multiplex PCR assay. TCRdb retrieved this table from immuneACCESS and kept in-frame rearrangements only. Not all clones are present; in checked studies, unresolved V genes account for under half, and no reason is known for the remainder. In all, the sample holds roughly 770,000 clones, and around 96% of those were seen once. The ten largest account for about 0.25% of the sample. Source material: naive CD8+ T cells sorted from blood. The cell subset or site label here, explained by the study, means: CD45RA+CCR7+. The receptor source for this set is a man aged 30-40 years in good health.

The chain recombines TRBV4-1 with TRBJ1-1, with a weak D call TRBD1 (5 bases). Germline assignment: CDR1 MGHRA and CDR2 YSYEKL. The CDR3 is made up of 15 amino acids. The ends were cut back, 4 bases at V and 1 base at J, with 13 bases in the middle. CDR3 amino acids: CASSLAEGTNTEAFF. For the CDR3, the DNA is TGCGCCAGCAGCCTGGCGGAGGGGACGAACACTGAAGCTTTCTTT.

The chain employs TRBV9 and TRBJ2-3; tentative D call: TRBD2 (5 bases). Germline lookup yields CDR1 SGDLS and CDR2 YYNGEE. V was trimmed by 4 bases and J by 2 bases, leaving 17 bases between them. The CDR3 is 16 residues long. The CDR3 nucleotides are TGTGCCAGCAGCCGGCTCGGGGAGAGATACACAGATACGCAGTATTTT. Protein product: CASSRLGERYTDTQYF. Combining the CDR3 with reference TRBV9 and TRBJ2-3 gives the whole variable domain DSGVTQTPKHLITATGQRVTLRCSPRSGDLSVYWYQQSLDQGLQFLIQYYNGEERAKGNILERFSAQQFPDLHSELNLSSLELGDSALYFCASSRLGERYTDTQYFGPGTRLTVL.

The genes are TRBV27 and TRBJ2-7; D not resolved. V gave up 5 bases and J gave up 6 bases, with 11 bases separating them. The germline CDR1 and CDR2 sequences are MNHEY and SMNVEV (reference sequence). The CDR3 sequence is 12 residues long. CDR3 nucleotide sequence: TGTGCCAGCAGTCCCCCGGCACGCGAGCAGTACTTC. Encoded protein: CASSPPAREQYF.

The V call is TRBV27, the J call TRBJ2-5; no definite D call. Germline V lookup: CDR1 MNHEY, CDR2 SMNVEV (reference sequence). V was trimmed by 2 bases and J by 5 bases, leaving 9 bases between them. The CDR3 is 13 amino acids. CDR3 loop: CASSLRVPETQYF. The CDR3 DNA is TGTGCCAGCAGTTTAAGAGTTCCCGAGACCCAGTACTTC.

The chain employs TRBV7-6 and TRBJ2-7; 13 positions match TRBD2. Germline values: CDR1 SGHVS, CDR2 FNYEAQ. CDR3 length: 16 residues. The V segment lost 3 bases and the J segment 0 bases; nucleotides outside the gene matches: 2. This CDR3 reads CASSLTSGRSSYEQYF. The CDR3 region has the DNA TGTGCCAGCAGCTTGACTAGCGGGAGGAGCTCCTACGAGCAGTACTTC.

The count of this clone is one. The chain is built from TRBV7-8 and TRBJ2-7, with D hard to call. The CDR3 length is 12 residues. V lost 1 base to trimming and J lost 6 bases, with 7 bases between them. Germline V CDR1 and CDR2: SGHVS, FQNEAQ. CDR3 loop: CASSLVAPEQYF. The DNA of the CDR3 is TGTGCCAGCAGCTTAGTAGCTCCCGAGCAGTACTTC.

This clone was detected only once. This sequence joins TRBV2 and TRBJ1-2; no reliable D call. This CDR3 is built from 10 residues. Per the germline V gene, CDR1 is SNHLY and CDR2 is FYNNEI. Trimming cost V 7 bases and J 4 bases, with 4 bases left between them. The CDR3 DNA reads TGTGCCAGCACGAGCTATGGCTACACCTTC. Translated, it gives CASTSYGYTF.

The CDR3 here is CASSSIAGNQDNEQFF. In DNA, the CDR3 is TGTGCCAGCAGTTCCATAGCGGGAAATCAAGACAATGAGCAGTTCTTC. This chain connects TRBV2 to TRBJ2-1; TRBD2 aligns across 8 bases. V lost 5 bases to trimming and J lost 5 bases; unmatched junction nucleotides: 11. Looked up from germline, CDR1 is SNHLY and CDR2 is FYNNEI. The CDR3 has 16 amino acids.

The chain combines TRBV15 with TRBJ2-5, with 13 bases fitting TRBD2. CDR3 length: 16 amino acids. V shed 5 bases and J 2 bases; nucleotides not matched to a gene: 5. CDR1 is LNHNV and CDR2 is YYDKDF in the germline V gene (reference sequence). DNA for the CDR3: TGTGCCACCAGCGAAGGGACTAGCGGGATTCAAGAGACCCAGTACTTC. Protein: CATSEGTSGIQETQYF. The variable domain in full, completed from reference TRBV15 and TRBJ2-5, reads DAMVIQNPRYQVTQFGKPVTLSCSQTLNHNVMYWYQQKSSQAPKLLFHYYDKDFNNEADTPDNFQSRRPNTSFCFLDIRSPGLGDTAMYLCATSEGTSGIQETQYFGPGTRLLVL.

The rearrangement joins TRBV19 to TRBJ2-7; D is tentatively TRBD1 or TRBD2 (5 bases each). Germline V gene data show CDR1 as LNHDA and CDR2 as SQIVND (reference sequence). The CDR3 is 12 amino acids. V was cut by 2 bases and J by 6 bases, with 8 bases left in between. The DNA for the CDR3 is TGTGCCAGTAGTATACCGGGGCTCGAGCAGTACTTC. Its protein product is CASSIPGLEQYF. Based on the CDR3 plus reference TRBV19 and TRBJ2-7, the full variable domain is DGGITQSPKYLFRKEGQNVTLSCEQNLNHDAMYWYRQDPGQGLRLIYYSQIVNDFQKGDIAEGYSVSREKKESFPLTVTSAQKNPTAFYLCASSIPGLEQYFGPGTRLTVT.

The chain couples TRBV5-1 to TRBJ1-1; TRBD1 might be the D (5 bases). Germline CDR1 is SGHRS and CDR2 is YFSETQ. V was cut by 5 bases and J by 5 bases, with 16 bases left in between. The CDR3 runs 14 residues. In DNA, the CDR3 is TGCGCCAGCAGTTCGGGCAGGGATATGACTGAAGCTTTCTTT. It yields the protein CASSSGRDMTEAFF.

Details on this clone: One end of the junction does not line up with germline, which may come from a read error. The CDR3 region has the DNA TGTGCCAGCAGCTTCCCGGGACAGGGGGAACGGACCCTGTACTTC. Its protein product is CASSFPGQGERTLYF. The rearrangement uses TRBV7-9 and TRBJ2-5, with 11 bases matching TRBD1. Germline CDR1 is SEHNR and CDR2 is FQNEAQ (reference sequence). This CDR3 is 15 amino acids long.

This chain links TRBV6-6 with TRBJ2-2, with a tentative D call TRBD1 (6 bases). V lost 2 bases and J 2 bases, leaving 9 bases between the germline ends. Germline V CDR1 and CDR2: MNHNY, SVGAGI (reference sequence). There are 15 residues in the CDR3. CDR3 sequence reads: CASSYRTENTGELFF. The CDR3 coding sequence is TGTGCCAGCAGTTACAGGACAGAAAACACCGGGGAGCTGTTTTTT.

J is TRBJ2-5 and V is TRBV5-5; D uncertain. The CDR3 extends over 16 amino acids. V was pared by 1 base and J by 1 base, with 14 bases between. CDR1 is SGHKS and CDR2 is YYEKEE in the germline V gene (reference sequence). The CDR3 spells CASSLTRITTQETQYF. In DNA form, the CDR3 reads TGTGCCAGCAGCTTGACCAGAATTACCACCCAAGAGACCCAGTACTTC. Variable domain in full (rest from reference TRBV5-5 and TRBJ2-5): DAGVTQSPTHLIKTRGQQVTLRCSPISGHKSVSWYQQVLGQGPQFIFQYYEKEERGRGNFPDRFSARQFPNYSSELNVNALLLGDSALYLCASSLTRITTQETQYFGPGTRLLVL.

The chain joins TRBV4-3 to TRBJ2-7, with 13 bases lining up with TRBD2. V was pared by 3 bases and J by 4 bases, with 3 bases of the junction left unmatched. The germline gives CDR1 LGHNA, CDR2 YSLEER. CDR3 length equals 15 residues. CDR3 sequence reads: CASSQMGLAGYEQYF. As DNA, the CDR3 is TGCGCCAGCAGCCAGATGGGACTAGCGGGATACGAGCAGTACTTC.

This chain connects TRBV11-3 to TRBJ2-5, with 9 bases aligning to TRBD1. CDR3 size: 15 residues. The germline V gene encodes CDR1 SGHNT and CDR2 YENEEA. V shed 5 bases, J shed 5 bases, and the junction held 9 bases outside the gene matches. The DNA for the CDR3 is TGTGCCAGCAGCCACCCACAGGGGGCGGGGGAGACCCAGTACTTC. Residues: CASSHPQGAGETQYF.

This chain joins TRBV6-4 and TRBJ1-1; D possibly corresponds to TRBD1 (5 bases). Germline CDR1 is MRHNA and CDR2 is SNTAGT. There are 15 residues in the CDR3. V lost 3 bases and J 1 base, leaving 12 bases between the germline ends. The CDR3 region has the DNA TGTGCCAGCAGTGAGACACCCACAGGGAACACTGAAGCTTTCTTT. Its protein is CASSETPTGNTEAFF.

This clone was seen a handful of times. The gene calls are TRBV29-1 and TRBJ2-2, with D unclear. V was trimmed by 2 bases and J by 4 bases, leaving 2 bases between them. This CDR3 spans 11 amino acids. Germline CDR1 reads SQVTM; CDR2 reads ANQGSEA. CDR3 coding DNA: TGCAGCGTTGAAATCACCGGGGAGCTGTTTTTT. This sequence encodes CSVEITGELFF.

The rearrangement links TRBV7-9 to TRBJ2-1; D ambiguous. V was cut by 5 bases and J by 9 bases, with 11 bases left in between. There are 12 residues in the CDR3. Germline V lookup: CDR1 SEHNR, CDR2 FQNEAQ (reference sequence). DNA of the CDR3: TGTGCCAGCAGCCCGGCCCGACCTGAGCAGTTCTTC. This codes for CASSPARPEQFF.

This chain links TRBV7-8 with TRBJ1-1; TRBD1 might be the D (5 bases). There are 14 residues in the CDR3. Trimming cost V 5 bases and J 2 bases, with 12 bases left between them. In germline, CDR1 is SGHVS, CDR2 FQNEAQ. The CDR3 sequence: CASSQTAINTEAFF. CDR3 DNA: TGTGCCAGCAGCCAGACAGCAATTAACACTGAAGCTTTCTTT.

This chain joins TRBV5-1 and TRBJ2-2; possibly TRBD1 for D (5 bases). V dropped 0 bases and J dropped 7 bases, with 13 bases sitting between them. Germline lookup yields CDR1 SGHRS and CDR2 YFSETQ. The CDR3 is made up of 15 amino acids. CDR3 region: CASSLVGQGNGELFF. The CDR3 nucleotides are TGCGCCAGCAGCTTGGTGGGGCAGGGAAACGGGGAGCTGTTTTTT. The full variable domain, completed using reference TRBV5-1 and TRBJ2-2, is KAGVTQTPRYLIKTRGQQVTLSCSPISGHRSVSWYQQTPGQGLQFLFEYFSETQRNKGNFPGRFSGRQFSNSRSEMNVSTLELGDSALYLCASSLVGQGNGELFFGEGSRLTVL.

This CDR3 reads CASSLKREGKDTQYF. The DNA of the CDR3 is TGTGCCAGCAGTTTAAAGCGGGAGGGAAAAGATACGCAGTATTTT. The V gene is TRBV27, the J gene TRBJ2-3, with 10 bases fitting TRBD2. The length of the CDR3 is 15 residues. V shed 2 bases, J shed 5 bases, and the junction held 4 bases outside the gene matches. Germline assignment: CDR1 MNHEY and CDR2 SMNVEV (reference sequence).